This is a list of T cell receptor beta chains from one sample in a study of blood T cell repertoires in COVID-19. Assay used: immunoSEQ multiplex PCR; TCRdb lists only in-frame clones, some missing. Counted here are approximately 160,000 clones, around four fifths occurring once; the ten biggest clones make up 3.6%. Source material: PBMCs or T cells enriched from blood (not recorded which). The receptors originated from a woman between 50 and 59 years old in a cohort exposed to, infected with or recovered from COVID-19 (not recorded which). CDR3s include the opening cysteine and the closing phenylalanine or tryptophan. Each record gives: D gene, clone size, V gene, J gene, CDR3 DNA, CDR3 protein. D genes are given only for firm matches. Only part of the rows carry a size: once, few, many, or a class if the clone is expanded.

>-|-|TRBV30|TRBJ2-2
TGTGCCTGGGCCCGGGGGGCCCCGGGGACCGGGGAGCTGTTTTTT
CAWARGAPGTGELFF
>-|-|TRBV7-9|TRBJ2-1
TGTGCCAGCAGCCCTCGACAGCTGTACAATGAGCAGTTCTTC
CASSPRQLYNEQFF
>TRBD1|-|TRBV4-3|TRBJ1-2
TGCGCCAGCAGCCAAGCGCGGACAGGGACCTTCTATGGCTACACCTTC
CASSQARTGTFYGYTF
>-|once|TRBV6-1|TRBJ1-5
TGTGCCAGCAGTGAACTTGCAGGGCATAGCAATCAGCCCCAGCATTTT
CASSELAGHSNQPQHF
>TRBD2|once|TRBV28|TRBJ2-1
TGTGCCAGCAGCACCGGGCGGCACACAACTAGCGGGAGTAGCTACAATGAGCAGTTCTTC
CASSTGRHTTSGSSYNEQFF
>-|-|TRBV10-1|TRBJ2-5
TGCGCCAGCAGTCCAGGGATTCGGGAGACCCAGTACTTC
CASSPGIRETQYF
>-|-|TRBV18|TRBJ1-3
TGTGCCAGCTCACGATTACAGGCGAGCTCTGGAAACACCATATATTTT
CASSRLQASSGNTIYF
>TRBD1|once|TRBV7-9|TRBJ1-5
TGTGCCAGCAGCCTGACAGGGGTTGGCAATCAGCCCCAGCATTTT
CASSLTGVGNQPQHF
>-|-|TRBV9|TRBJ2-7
TGTGCCAGCAGCCCAAACGTAGCTACCGAGCAGTACTTC
CASSPNVATEQYF
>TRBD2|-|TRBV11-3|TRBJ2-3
TGTGCCAGCAGCTTTTCTAGCGGGGGGAGCACAGATACGCAGTATTTT
CASSFSSGGSTDTQYF
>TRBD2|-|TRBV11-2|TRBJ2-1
TGTGCCAGCAGCTTAGGCGGGACTAAGGGGTCCAATGAGCAGTTCTTC
CASSLGGTKGSNEQFF
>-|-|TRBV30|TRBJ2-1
TGTGCCTGGAGTGTCAGTCTAGCCCCCTACAATGAGCAGTTCTTC
CAWSVSLAPYNEQFF
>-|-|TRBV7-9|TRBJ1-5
TGTGCCAGCAGCTTAGCGGGGGGAAATCAGCCCCAGCATTTT
CASSLAGGNQPQHF
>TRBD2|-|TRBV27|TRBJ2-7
TGTGCCAGCAGTCACACTAGCGGGAGTTACGAGCAGTACTTC
CASSHTSGSYEQYF
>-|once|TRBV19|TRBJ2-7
TGTGCCAGTAGTATCGTGCTACAGACCTACGAGCAGTACTTC
CASSIVLQTYEQYF
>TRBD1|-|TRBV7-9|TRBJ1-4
TGTGCCAGCAGTCTCGGACAGGGGGACGGTGAAAAACTGTTTTTT
CASSLGQGDGEKLFF
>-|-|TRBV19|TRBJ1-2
TGTGCCACCCAACGCTCGGTGGGGAGCATAGGCGGCTACACCTTC
CATQRSVGSIGGYTF
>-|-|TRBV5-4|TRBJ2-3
TGTGCCAGCAGCTCCAGGGGAAGCACAGATACGCAGTATTTT
CASSSRGSTDTQYF
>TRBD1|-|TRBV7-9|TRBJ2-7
TGTGCCAGCAGCTCCCACCAGACAGGGAGAGTCGAGCAGTACTTC
CASSSHQTGRVEQYF
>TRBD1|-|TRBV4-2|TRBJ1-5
TGTGCCAGCAGCCGAGGGACAGGGGATCAGCCCCAGCATTTT
CASSRGTGDQPQHF
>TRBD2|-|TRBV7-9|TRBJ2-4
TGTGCCAGCAGCTTAGCTAGCGGGAGCCAAAACATTCAGTACTTC
CASSLASGSQNIQYF
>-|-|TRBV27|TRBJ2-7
TGTGCCAGCAGCTTAAATCGAGCCTACGAGCAGTACTTC
CASSLNRAYEQYF
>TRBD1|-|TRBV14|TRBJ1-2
TGTGCCAGCAGCCTAACACCAGGACAGGGGGACTATGGCTACACCTTC
CASSLTPGQGDYGYTF
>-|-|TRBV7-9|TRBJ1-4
TGTGCCAGCAGCTACAGTCTACCTAATGAAAAACTGTTTTTT
CASSYSLPNEKLFF